The clone carrying this T cell receptor beta chain has just a few counts. The data derive from a study of blood T cells in healthy people across ages. It was with a sample-barcoded 5' primer and a J-beta primer mix that a second PCR of about 6 to 12 cycles was run. TCRdb called the 5' RACE reads again in MiXCR, with one record for every CDR3 protein. The sample consists of about a million distinct CDR3 sequences, roughly 50% of them appearing once. The CDR3 is 16 residues long. Trimming at V came to 6 bases and at J to 4 bases, leaving 9 bases not matched to a gene. Sequenced material: blood. The rearrangement links TRBV12-3 or TRBV12-4 to TRBJ2-1, with 10 nucleotides matching TRBD1. The clonotype originates from a young man in good health. CDR3 amino acids: CASRQPGTGAYNEQFF. The CDR3 nucleotides are TGTGCCAGCAGGCAACCCGGGACAGGGGCATACAATGAGCAGTTCTTC.